These 15 T cell receptor beta chains came from one sample sequenced in a study of control samples from healthy donors and cancer patients. Some clones are missing from TCRdb's copy, which holds only in-frame ones; the method was immunoSEQ multiplex PCR. The data show fewer than 60,000 clones, approximately 86% seen once. Material: PBMCs. All receptors derive from a woman between 45 and 60 years old with lung cancer.

The rearrangement uses TRBV11-2 and TRBJ1-1; TRBD1 might be the D (5 bases). The CDR3 extends over 17 amino acids. V was cut by 5 bases and J by 3 bases, with 22 bases left in between. In germline, CDR1 is SGHAT, CDR2 FQNNGV. CDR3 protein: CASSKYPVGTGDTEAFF. Written as DNA, the CDR3 is TGTGCCAGCAGCAAATACCCGGTCGGGACCGGGGACACTGAAGCTTTCTTT.

This chain joins TRBV3-1 (or the pseudogene TRBV3-2) and TRBJ2-1; 8 nucleotides agree with TRBD2. Germline CDR1 and CDR2: LGHDT and YNNKEL (reference sequence). V dropped 7 bases and J dropped 0; count of bases not matched to a gene: 11. This CDR3 is built from 17 residues. DNA of the CDR3: TGTGCCAGCAACGGTAAAGGCGGGGGGACCTCCTACAATGAGCAGTTCTTC. Protein: CASNGKGGGTSYNEQFF.

Details on this clone: A read error may account for a junction end that differs from germline. The chain carries TRBV3-1 (or the pseudogene TRBV3-2) and TRBJ2-1; D uncertain. The CDR3 length is 15 residues. Germline V gene data show CDR1 as LGHDT and CDR2 as YNNKEL (reference sequence). This CDR3 reads CASSQDSASYNEQFF. CDR3 sequence (DNA): TGTGCCAGCAGTCAAGACTCCGCTTCGTACAATGAGCAGTTCTTC.

V usage is TRBV11-2 and J usage is TRBJ1-2; weak D call: TRBD1 (5 bases). The germline gives CDR1 SGHAT, CDR2 FQNNGV. With 3 bases removed from V and 8 bases from J, the gap between germline ends came to 10 bases. There are 12 residues in the CDR3. The CDR3 nucleotides are TGTGCCAGCAGCTTGGGGACGTGGGGCTACACCTTC. It yields the protein CASSLGTWGYTF. The full variable domain, its missing parts supplied by reference TRBV11-2 and TRBJ1-2, is EAGVAQSPRYKIIEKRQSVAFWCNPISGHATLYWYQQILGQGPKLLIQFQNNGVVDDSQLPKDRFSAERLKGVDSTLKIQPAKLEDSAVYLCASSLGTWGYTFGSGTRLTVV.

This clone has only one observation. The V gene is TRBV24-1, the J gene TRBJ2-3; the match to TRBD2 covers 9 bases. The junction had 6 bases not matched to a gene; V was cut back by 4 bases and J by 2 bases. This CDR3 is built from 16 residues. Per the germline V gene, CDR1 is KGHDR and CDR2 is SFDVKD. The CDR3 region is CATSEERGAFTDTQYF. CDR3 nucleotide sequence: TGTGCCACCAGTGAGGAGCGGGGGGCATTCACAGATACGCAGTATTTT.

This clone is medium-sized within its sample. The chain joins TRBV19 to TRBJ1-1; TRBD1 is a possible D gene (6 bases). Trimming cost V 0 bases and J 6 bases, with 11 bases left between them. The germline V gene has CDR1 LNHDA and CDR2 SQIVND (reference sequence). The CDR3 contains 14 residues. The CDR3 loop reads CASSIDGPGAEAFF. DNA for the CDR3: TGTGCCAGTAGTATAGATGGGCCAGGGGCTGAAGCTTTCTTT.

The V call is TRBV3-1 (or the pseudogene TRBV3-2), the J call TRBJ2-1; D is unclear. The CDR3 length is 12 residues. Germline-derived CDR1 and CDR2 are LGHDT and YNNKEL (reference sequence). V lost 0 bases to trimming and J lost 10 bases, with 7 bases between them. CDR3 region: CASSQDGREQFF. As DNA, the CDR3 is TGTGCCAGCAGCCAAGACGGCCGCGAGCAGTTCTTC.

The chain uses TRBV7-9 and TRBJ2-1; no clear D gene. V was clipped by 0 bases and J by 5 bases, with 8 bases between them. Germline CDR1 is SEHNR and CDR2 is FQNEAQ (reference sequence). CDR3 length: 14 residues. The CDR3 DNA reads as TGTGCCAGCAGCTTAGCTCTAAGGGACAATGAGCAGTTCTTC. Translated, it gives CASSLALRDNEQFF.

This rearrangement joins TRBV7-2 to TRBJ2-2; 8 bases align to TRBD2. Germline values: CDR1 SGHTA, CDR2 FQGNSA. This CDR3 is built from 14 residues. J gave up 4 bases and V 4 bases, and 2 bases lay outside the gene matches. The CDR3, as DNA: TGTGCCAGCAGCTCCCTAGCGGGCACCGGGGAGCTGTTTTTT. This sequence encodes CASSSLAGTGELFF.

The chain joins TRBV29-1 to TRBJ2-2; 10 bases map to TRBD2. V shed 4 bases and J 2 bases; nucleotides not matched to a gene: 1. In germline, CDR1 is SQVTM, CDR2 ANQGSEA. The CDR3 is 14 residues long. In nucleotides, the CDR3 is TGCAGCGTTGGGACTAGCGGAAACACCGGGGAGCTGTTTTTT. It codes for CSVGTSGNTGELFF.

V usage is TRBV18 and J usage is TRBJ1-5; D not resolved. The CDR3 spans 13 residues. V gave up 1 base and J gave up 7 bases, with 8 bases separating them. The germline V gene encodes CDR1 KGHSH and CDR2 LQKENI. The CDR3 loop is CASSPQGGQPQHF. The CDR3 bases are TGTGCCAGCTCACCACAGGGAGGGCAGCCCCAGCATTTT. The entire variable domain, with the rest obtained from reference TRBV18 and TRBJ1-5, is as follows: NAGVMQNPRHLVRRRGQEARLRCSPMKGHSHVYWYRQLPEEGLKFMVYLQKENIIDESGMPKERFSAEFPKEGPSILRIQQVVRGDSAAYFCASSPQGGQPQHFGDGTRLSIL.

V usage is TRBV29-1 and J usage is TRBJ1-1; TRBD1 might be the D (6 bases). V lost 6 bases and J lost 2, with 16 bases in between. Germline CDR1 is SQVTM and CDR2 is ANQGSEA. The CDR3 covers 14 residues. The CDR3 DNA reads as TGCAGCGTACAGGGAGGGAGGGTTAACACTGAAGCTTTCTTT. Its translation: CSVQGGRVNTEAFF.

The V call is TRBV7-7, the J call TRBJ2-2; D is uncertain. The CDR3 is 13 residues long. The germline V gene encodes CDR1 SSHAT and CDR2 FNYEAQ (reference sequence). Trimming took 1 base from V and 6 from J, leaving 6 bases between them. CDR3 nucleotides: TGTGCCAGCAGCTTAGATAGGTCCGGGGAGCTGTTTTTT. Encoded protein: CASSLDRSGELFF.

This clone is a singleton in its sample. The CDR3 is CASSLDGYSGYTF. In DNA, the CDR3 is TGTGCCAGCAGCTTAGACGGATACTCGGGCTACACCTTC. This chain joins TRBV7-9 and TRBJ1-2, with unresolved D. This CDR3 region has 13 residues. Trimming took 1 base from V and 8 from J, leaving 11 bases between them. The germline V gene has CDR1 SEHNR and CDR2 FQNEAQ (reference sequence).

This clone has only one observation. The chain joins TRBV2 to TRBJ1-2; D possibly corresponds to TRBD1 (5 bases). V lost 6 bases and J lost 2, with 13 bases in between. The CDR3 consists of 14 residues. The germline gives CDR1 SNHLY, CDR2 FYNNEI. The CDR3 bases are TGTGCCAGCAGCGCAGGGAGGTTAAACTATGGCTACACCTTC. It encodes CASSAGRLNYGYTF.